This TCR beta chain was captured in a study of CD8 T cells in ankylosing spondylitis (dated by TCRdb to 2016 to 2017). A note on the overall study: T cell receptor beta repertoires were profiled in healthy donors and ankylosing spondylitis patients so that disease-linked TCR variants could be found. The full study cohort comprised 25 ankylosing spondylitis patients and 85 to 120 healthy donors. Peripheral blood was sampled, and synovial fluid was additionally collected from ankylosing spondylitis patients.

This clonotype has a handful of counts. The antigen it recognizes is unknown. Within one base of it there is no much larger clone, and no base qualities were kept. Broader findings and caveats from the paper: Some motif variants were previously reported in synovial fluid and blood of reactive arthritis patients, suggesting common disease-initiation mechanisms. Blood from ankylosing spondylitis patients appeared to be characterized by a TCR beta motif made up of under 10 highly homologous amino acid variants. The disease-linked clones were reported to be significantly enriched in matched synovial fluid samples from ankylosing spondylitis patients. The disease-linked clones showed a CD8+ phenotype and occurred at relatively low frequencies in peripheral blood.

For sequencing, an Illumina HiSeq 2500 was employed. Quantitative 5'-RACE with molecular barcodes was the method used to prepare the TCR beta libraries. The paper's data handling went like this. To identify disease-linked TCR variants, a new computational method was used, one built on a probabilistic model of VDJ rearrangement. Clones were called with MiXCR by TCRdb after fastp trimmed the public reads at Q25, and only in-frame beta chains were retained. Each CDR3 protein appears once, grouped with its most common genes and DNA. These V and J calls derive from TCRdb rather than the authors' analysis. For this sample the table gives some 250,000 distinct CDR3 sequences, of which 20% to 30% were detected only once. The ten largest clones add up to 0.61% of the sample. The V end loses 1 base and the J end loses 0 bases, and a stretch of 13 bases separates them. Including the terminal cysteine and phenylalanine, the CDR3 comprises 18 residues. Only the CDR3 region is kept as DNA, spanning 54 bases read in frame from base 1. From a lookup of the germline V gene, CDR1 and CDR2 are MGHRA and YSYEKL.

The V and J segments used are TRBV4-1 and TRBJ2-6; the D gene is not confidently resolved. The receptor comes from a male donor with ankylosing spondylitis or in good health (not recorded which). Sequenced input: blood, either unsorted or a sorted T cell fraction (not recorded which). This receptor carries the CDR3 CASSQGGRWSSGANVLTF. The DNA is TGCGCCAGCAGCCAAGGAGGCAGGTGGAGCTCTGGGGCCAACGTCCTGACTTTC.